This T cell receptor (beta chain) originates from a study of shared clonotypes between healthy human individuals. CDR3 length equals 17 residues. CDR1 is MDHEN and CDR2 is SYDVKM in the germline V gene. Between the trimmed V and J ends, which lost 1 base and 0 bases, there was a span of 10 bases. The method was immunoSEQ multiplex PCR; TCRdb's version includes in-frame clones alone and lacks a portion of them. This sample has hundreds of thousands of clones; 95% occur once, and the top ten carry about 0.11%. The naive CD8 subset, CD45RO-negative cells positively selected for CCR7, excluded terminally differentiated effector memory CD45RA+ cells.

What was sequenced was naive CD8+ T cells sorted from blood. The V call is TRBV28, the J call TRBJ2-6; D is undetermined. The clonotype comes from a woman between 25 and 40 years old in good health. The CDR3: CASSLLGRVSGANVLTF. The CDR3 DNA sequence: TGTGCCAGCAGTTTATTGGGCAGAGTCTCTGGGGCCAACGTCCTGACTTTC.